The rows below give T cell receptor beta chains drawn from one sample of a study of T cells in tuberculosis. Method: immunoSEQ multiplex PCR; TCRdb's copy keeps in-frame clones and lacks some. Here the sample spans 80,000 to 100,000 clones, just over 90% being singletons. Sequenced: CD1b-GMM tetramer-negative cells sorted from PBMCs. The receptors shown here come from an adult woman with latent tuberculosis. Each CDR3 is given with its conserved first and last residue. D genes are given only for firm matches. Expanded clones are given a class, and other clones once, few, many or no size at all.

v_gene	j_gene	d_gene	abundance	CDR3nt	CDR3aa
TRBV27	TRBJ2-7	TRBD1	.	TGTGCCAGCAGTTCAGGACAGGGAGGCCGCGAGCAGTACTTC	CASSSGQGGREQYF
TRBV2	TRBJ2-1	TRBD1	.	TGTGCCAGCAGTGAGTCACAGGGGAGTGGGTTCAATGAGCAGTTCTTC	CASSESQGSGFNEQFF
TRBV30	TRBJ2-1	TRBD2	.	TGTGCCTGGAGTGCACTTGTCTGGGGCGGGGGTGTCCACAATGAGCAGTTCTTC	CAWSALVWGGGVHNEQFF
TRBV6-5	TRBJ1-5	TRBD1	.	TGTGCCAGCAGTTCGACAGGGAACAATCAGCCCCAGCATTTT	CASSSTGNNQPQHF
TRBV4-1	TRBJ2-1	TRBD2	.	TGCGCCAGCAGCCTAGCCTTAAGCGGGGACTCCTACAATGAGCAGTTCTTC	CASSLALSGDSYNEQFF
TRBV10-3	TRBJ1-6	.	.	TGTGCCATCAGTTCAATACCGGGACATCCTAATTCACCCCTCCACTTT	CAISSIPGHPNSPLHF
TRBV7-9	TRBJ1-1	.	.	TGTGCCAGCAGCTCCGTAATAAACACTGAAGCTTTCTTT	CASSSVINTEAFF
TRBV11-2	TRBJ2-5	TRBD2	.	TGTGCCAGCAGAAGACCTAGCGGGGGGGAAGAGACCCAGTACTTC	CASRRPSGGEETQYF
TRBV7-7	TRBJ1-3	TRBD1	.	TGTGCTAGCAGCCACGGAACAGGGGTGGGAAACACCATATATTTT	CASSHGTGVGNTIYF
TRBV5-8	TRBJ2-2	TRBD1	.	TGTGCCAGCAGCCAACCCGGGACAGGGGGTCTCACCGGGGAGCTGTTTTTT	CASSQPGTGGLTGELFF
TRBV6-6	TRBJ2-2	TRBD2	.	TGTGTCAGCAGCCGTGGGCGGGGGGGCACCGGGGAGCTGTTTTTT	CVSSRGRGGTGELFF
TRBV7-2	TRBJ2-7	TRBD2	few	TGTGCCAGCAGCACCGGACTAGCGGGGTGGGAGCAGTACTTC	CASSTGLAGWEQYF
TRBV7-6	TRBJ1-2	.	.	TGTGCCAGCAGCTTAAGCGGGAAAGTCTATGGCTACACCTTC	CASSLSGKVYGYTF
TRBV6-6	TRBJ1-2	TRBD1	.	TGTGCCAGCAGTTGGGACAGGAGTAACTATGGCTACACCTTC	CASSWDRSNYGYTF
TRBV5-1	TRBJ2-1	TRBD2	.	TGCGCCAGCAGCTCGATGCAGCGGGGGGGCGTCAATGAGCAGTTCTTC	CASSSMQRGGVNEQFF
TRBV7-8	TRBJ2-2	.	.	TGTGCCAGCAGCTTAGCTGAGAACTCTGCTGCGAACACCGGGGAGCTGTTTTTT	CASSLAENSAANTGELFF
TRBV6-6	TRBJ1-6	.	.	TGTGCCAGCAGTTACCGGCCGGAGAATAATTCACCCCTCCACTTT	CASSYRPENNSPLHF
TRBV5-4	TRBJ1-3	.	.	TGTGCCAGCAGCAAGCCGAATGGAAACACCATATATTTT	CASSKPNGNTIYF
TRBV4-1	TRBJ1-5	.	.	TGCGCCAGCAGCCAAGCCCCGGGGGGCAGGGGAAATCAGCCCCAGCATTTT	CASSQAPGGRGNQPQHF
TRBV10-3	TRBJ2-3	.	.	TGTGCCATCAGGATCAGGGGCATCACAGATACGCAGTATTTT	CAIRIRGITDTQYF
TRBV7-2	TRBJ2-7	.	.	TGTGCCAGCAGCTTAATCTCTCAGGGGTTGGGATCCTACGAGCAGTACTTC	CASSLISQGLGSYEQYF
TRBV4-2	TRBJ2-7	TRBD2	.	TGTGCCAGCAGCCAACGGCGGGGGGGATACGAGCAGTACTTC	CASSQRRGGYEQYF
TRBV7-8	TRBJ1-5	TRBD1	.	TGTGCCAGCAGCGCTCAGGGGGCGTTCAGCAATCAGCCCCAGCATTTT	CASSAQGAFSNQPQHF
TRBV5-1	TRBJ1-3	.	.	TGCGCCAGCAGCTTGGTGCAGGTCGAGTGGGGAAACACCATATATTTT	CASSLVQVEWGNTIYF
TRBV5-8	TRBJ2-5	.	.	TGTGCCAGCAGCTCCCCCCTTGGGGAGTTTGGAGAGACCCAGTACTTC	CASSSPLGEFGETQYF
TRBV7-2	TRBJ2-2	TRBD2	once	TGTGCCAGCAGCTTAGGAGCGGGGCTACCCACCGGGGAGCTGTTTTTT	CASSLGAGLPTGELFF
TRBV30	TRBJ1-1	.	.	TGTGCCTGGAGTACCCAGCGGGGGCGGTACGCTGAAGCTTTCTTT	CAWSTQRGRYAEAFF
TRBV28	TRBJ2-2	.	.	TGTGCCAGCAGCCGCTACAGGGATGCCGGGGAGCTGTTTTTT	CASSRYRDAGELFF
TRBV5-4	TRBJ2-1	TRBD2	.	TGTGCCAGCAGCCCCCATAGCGGGGGCTCCTACAATGAGCAGTTCTTC	CASSPHSGGSYNEQFF
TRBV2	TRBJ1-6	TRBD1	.	TGTGCCAGCAGTGGGGACAGGGAGGCACCCCTCCACTTT	CASSGDREAPLHF
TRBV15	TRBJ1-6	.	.	TGTGCCACCAGCAGAGATACGATGAGTTCACCCCTCCACTTT	CATSRDTMSSPLHF
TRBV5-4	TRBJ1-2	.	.	TGTGCCAGCAGCCGAACAGGGTCCTATGGCTACACCTTC	CASSRTGSYGYTF
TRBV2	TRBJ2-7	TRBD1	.	TGTGCCAGCAGAGGGACAGGGGGGAGGGAGCAGTACTTC	CASRGTGGREQYF
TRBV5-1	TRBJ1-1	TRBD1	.	TGCGCCAGCAGCCGGACAGGGTCGGGACTTAACACTGAAGCTTTCTTT	CASSRTGSGLNTEAFF
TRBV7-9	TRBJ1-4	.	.	TGTGCCAGCAGCTCAGGGGCTGGAACTAATGAAAAACTGTTTTTT	CASSSGAGTNEKLFF
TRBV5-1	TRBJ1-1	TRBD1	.	TGCGCCAGCAGCAAAGGGACAGAGCTGAACACTGAAGCTTTCTTT	CASSKGTELNTEAFF
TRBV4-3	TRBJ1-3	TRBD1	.	TGCGCCAGCAGTCCCCGGACAGGGCCGAGCTCTGGAAACACCATATATTTT	CASSPRTGPSSGNTIYF
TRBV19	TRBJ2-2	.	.	TGTGCCAGTACCTCACAGGGTTCAGATTACACCGGGGAGCTGTTTTTT	CASTSQGSDYTGELFF
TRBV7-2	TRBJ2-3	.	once	TGTGCCAGCAGCTTGCAAGACAGTCCCACAGATACGCAGTATTTT	CASSLQDSPTDTQYF
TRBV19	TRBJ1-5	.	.	TGTGCCAGTAGTATGGAGAGCAATCAGCCCCAGCATTTT	CASSMESNQPQHF
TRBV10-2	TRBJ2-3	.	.	TGCGCCAGCAGTGAGTCCCAGGGTATTGGCACAGATACGCAGTATTTT	CASSESQGIGTDTQYF
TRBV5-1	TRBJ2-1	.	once	TGCGCCAGCAGCATAACGGACAGTCTCTCCTACAATGAGCAGTTCTTC	CASSITDSLSYNEQFF
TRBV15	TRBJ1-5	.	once	TGTGCCACCAGCAGAGTGGCGGGTTCGTCCGGACAGCCCCAGCATTTT	CATSRVAGSSGQPQHF
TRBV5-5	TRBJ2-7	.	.	TGTGCCAGCAGCTCGATACAGGGAAACTACGAGCAGTACTTC	CASSSIQGNYEQYF
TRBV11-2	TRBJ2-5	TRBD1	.	TGTGCCAGCAGCTTTGAGGACAGGACGAAGACCCAGTACTTC	CASSFEDRTKTQYF
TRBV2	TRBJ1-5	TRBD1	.	TGTGCCAGCAGGGGGGGTGGACAGGGGCCGTATCAGCCCCAGCATTTT	CASRGGGQGPYQPQHF
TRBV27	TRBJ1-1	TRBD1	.	TGTGCCAGCAGTTTCGGGACAGGGGGGACTGAAGCTTTCTTT	CASSFGTGGTEAFF
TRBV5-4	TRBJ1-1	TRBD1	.	TGTGCCAGCAGCCAACCCCCGGGACAGGGGAACGCTGAAGCTTTCTTT	CASSQPPGQGNAEAFF
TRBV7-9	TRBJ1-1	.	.	TGTGCCAGTTTGAGGGCTATGAACACTGAAGCTTTCTTT	CASLRAMNTEAFF
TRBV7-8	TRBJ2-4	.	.	TGTGCCAGCAGCTTAGCCGGGACACTTATAGCCAAAAACATTCAGTACTTC	CASSLAGTLIAKNIQYF
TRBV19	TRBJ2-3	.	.	TGTGCCAGTAGTACGGGACACATAAACTTAGATACGCAGTATTTT	CASSTGHINLDTQYF
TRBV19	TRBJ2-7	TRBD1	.	TGTGCCAGTAGTAACCCCAAAGGGACAGGGTCCTACGAGCAGTACTTC	CASSNPKGTGSYEQYF
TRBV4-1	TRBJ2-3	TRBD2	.	TGCGCCAGCAGCCATATAGCGGGGGCCTCGGATACGCAGTATTTT	CASSHIAGASDTQYF
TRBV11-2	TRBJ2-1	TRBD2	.	TGTGCCAGCAGCTTACTCCCTAGCGGGGGGGGTGAGCAGTTCTTC	CASSLLPSGGGEQFF
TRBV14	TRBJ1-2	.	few	TGTGCCAGCAGCGCGGTAAACTATGGCTACACCTTC	CASSAVNYGYTF
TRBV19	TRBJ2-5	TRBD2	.	TGTGCCAGTAGTATGGTAAGCGGGGGTCAGCAAGAGACCCAGTACTTC	CASSMVSGGQQETQYF
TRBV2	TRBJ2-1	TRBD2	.	TGTGCCATTCGGACTAGCGGGACCAACGCCTACAATGAGCAGTTCTTC	CAIRTSGTNAYNEQFF
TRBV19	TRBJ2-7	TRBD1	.	TGTGCCAGTAGTATCCCGGGACAGGGGGCCTACGAGCAGTACTTC	CASSIPGQGAYEQYF
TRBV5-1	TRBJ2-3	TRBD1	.	TGCGCCAGCAGCTCTGGGGGACAGGGGTCAGATACGCAGTATTTT	CASSSGGQGSDTQYF